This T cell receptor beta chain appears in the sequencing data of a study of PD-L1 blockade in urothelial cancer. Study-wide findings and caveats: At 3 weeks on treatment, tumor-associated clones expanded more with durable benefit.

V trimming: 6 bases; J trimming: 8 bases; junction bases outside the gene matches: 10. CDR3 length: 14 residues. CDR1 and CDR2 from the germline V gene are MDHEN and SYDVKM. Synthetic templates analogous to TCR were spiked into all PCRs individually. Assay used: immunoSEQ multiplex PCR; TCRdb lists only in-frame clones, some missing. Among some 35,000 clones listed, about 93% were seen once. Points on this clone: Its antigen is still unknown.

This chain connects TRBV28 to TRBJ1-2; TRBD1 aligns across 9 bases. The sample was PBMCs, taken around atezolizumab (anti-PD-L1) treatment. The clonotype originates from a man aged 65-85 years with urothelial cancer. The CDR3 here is CASSPLDRGGGYTF. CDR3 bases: TGTGCCAGCAGCCCCTTAGACAGGGGGGGAGGCTACACCTTC.